The clone carrying this TCR beta chain occurred a few times. What it recognizes is unknown. Following RNA extraction, reverse transcription yielded cDNA that acted as the sequencing template. TCRdb's table, derived via immunoSEQ multiplex PCR, lists solely in-frame clones and lacks some. The sample has 200,000 or so clones, around 50% seen once; the top ten hold about 5.3%. These data originate in a study of CD8+ T cells in alopecia areata. Findings and limits, study-wide: Alphabeta T cells residing in normal skin are also sequenced in scalp samples.

CDR3 length: 12 amino acids. Looked up from germline, CDR1 is SQVTM and CDR2 is ANQGSEA. Trimming shortened V by 6 bases and J by 3 bases, and 11 bases separated the two germline ends. The receptor was derived from a human donor in good health. The specimen sequenced was CD8+ T cells sorted from blood. This sequence joins TRBV29-1 and TRBJ1-1, with D unresolved. The CDR3 DNA reads as TGCAGCGTGGACGGGAGTTACACTGAAGCTTTCTTT. It codes for CSVDGSYTEAFF.